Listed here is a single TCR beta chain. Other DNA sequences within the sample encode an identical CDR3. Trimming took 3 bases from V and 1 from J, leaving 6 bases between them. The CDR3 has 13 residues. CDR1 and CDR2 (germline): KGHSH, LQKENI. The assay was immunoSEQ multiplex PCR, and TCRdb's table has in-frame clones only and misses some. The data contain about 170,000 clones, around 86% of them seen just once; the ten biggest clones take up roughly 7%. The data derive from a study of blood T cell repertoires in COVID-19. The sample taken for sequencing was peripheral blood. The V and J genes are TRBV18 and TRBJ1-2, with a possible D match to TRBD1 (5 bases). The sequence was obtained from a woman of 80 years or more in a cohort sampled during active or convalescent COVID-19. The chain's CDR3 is CASSPGGNYGYTF. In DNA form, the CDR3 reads TGTGCCAGCTCACCGGGGGGTAACTATGGCTACACCTTC.